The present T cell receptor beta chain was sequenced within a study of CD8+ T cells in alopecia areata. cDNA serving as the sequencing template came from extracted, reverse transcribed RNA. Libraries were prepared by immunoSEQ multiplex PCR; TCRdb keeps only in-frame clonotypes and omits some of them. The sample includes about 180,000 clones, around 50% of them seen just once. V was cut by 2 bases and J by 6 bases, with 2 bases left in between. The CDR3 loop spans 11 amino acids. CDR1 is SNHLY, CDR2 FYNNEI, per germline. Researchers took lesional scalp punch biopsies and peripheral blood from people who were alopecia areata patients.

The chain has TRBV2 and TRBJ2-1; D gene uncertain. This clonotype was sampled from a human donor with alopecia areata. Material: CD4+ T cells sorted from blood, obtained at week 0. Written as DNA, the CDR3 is TGTGCCAGCAGTGAATCCAATGAGCAGTTCTTC. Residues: CASSESNEQFF.